A selection of T cell receptor beta chains follows, all from one sample in a study of T-cell memory formation after mild COVID-19. Using its own MiXCR run on the 5' RACE reads, TCRdb lists one record per CDR3 protein. Of 350,000 to 500,000 distinct CDR3 sequences in the sample, around a quarter were seen once. The sample was PBMCs or a T cell subset sorted from them (not recorded which). The receptor source for this set is an adult woman who had mild COVID-19 (a few samples of this study predate the infection). Cell type and time point are not known. CDR3s leave out the opening cysteine and the closing phenylalanine or tryptophan. The order of the fields is V gene, CDR3 protein.

TRBV29-1 | SVAQTNTGELF
TRBV18 | ASSNGTGFNQPQH
TRBV6-5 | ASSYWGRAQREQY
TRBV7-3 | ASSATNGPGDTQY
TRBV24-1 | ATVGWASAEQF
TRBV6-5 | ASSYEAGGSEETQY
TRBV19 | ASSAKTGIYEQY
TRBV7-2 | ASSRTGLVADTQY
TRBV7-2 | ASSLRMDLAGAYNEQF
TRBV29-1 | SVMSPPREFRPDTQY
TRBV11-2 | ASSLALGPYEQY
TRBV20-1 | SARTIGTGYNQPQH
TRBV18 | ASSPPSGQGSFEQY
TRBV10-3 | ATAGVAAETQY
TRBV20-1 | SAREATGNTIY
TRBV7-9 | ASSQSGLTYEQY
TRBV5-1 | ASRRDFYEQY
TRBV20-1 | SARPPEAF
TRBV7-3 | ASSLSGPASGEETQY
TRBV5-1 | ASRGGDMYEQY
TRBV6-2/TRBV6-3 | ASSYSWRDRGPPSSYNEQF
TRBV23-1 | ASSPIGLQGRYSNQPQH